The following is a T cell receptor beta chain sequence with its context. The data were obtained in a study of CD8 T cells in Susac syndrome. The germline V and J ends were trimmed by 4 bases and 5 bases, with 12 bases remaining between them. CDR1 and CDR2 from the germline V gene are SQVTM and ANQGSEA. The CDR3 covers 13 residues. With random hexamers, roughly 0.45 to 1 ug RNA was reverse transcribed. TCRdb analysed the immunoSEQ multiplex PCR reads with MiXCR anew, one entry per CDR3 protein. The profile shows some 180,000 distinct CDR3 sequences, just under 95% of them singletons. The sample taken for sequencing was CD4+ T cells from PBMCs. This TCR was sampled from a human donor with Susac syndrome. The V call is TRBV29-1, the J call TRBJ2-1; D is uncertain. The CDR3, as DNA: TGCAGCGTTGGTAGAATCTACAACAATGAGCAGTTCTTC. Its protein is CSVGRIYNNEQFF.